The clone carrying this T cell receptor beta chain occurred once. TCRdb's copy holds only in-frame clones and misses some; the assay was immunoSEQ multiplex PCR. The repertoire has 90,000 to 110,000 clones, 90% of them found once; the top ten carry 1.1%. These data are taken from a study of blood T cell repertoires in COVID-19. Study context: Nucleic acid was either cDNA or gDNA, and it came from T cells, B-cell-depleted T cells, or PBMCs.

The CDR3 contains 13 residues. Germline assignment: CDR1 SGHTA and CDR2 FQGTGA. V shed 5 bases, J shed 6 bases, and the junction held 6 bases outside the gene matches. The V gene is TRBV7-3, the J gene TRBJ1-2, with 7 bases matching TRBD1. Sequenced input: peripheral blood. This sequence was found in a human donor in a cohort sampled during active COVID-19. The CDR3 DNA reads TGTGCCAGCAGCCTAGACAGGGAGAATGGCTACACCTTC. Protein: CASSLDRENGYTF.